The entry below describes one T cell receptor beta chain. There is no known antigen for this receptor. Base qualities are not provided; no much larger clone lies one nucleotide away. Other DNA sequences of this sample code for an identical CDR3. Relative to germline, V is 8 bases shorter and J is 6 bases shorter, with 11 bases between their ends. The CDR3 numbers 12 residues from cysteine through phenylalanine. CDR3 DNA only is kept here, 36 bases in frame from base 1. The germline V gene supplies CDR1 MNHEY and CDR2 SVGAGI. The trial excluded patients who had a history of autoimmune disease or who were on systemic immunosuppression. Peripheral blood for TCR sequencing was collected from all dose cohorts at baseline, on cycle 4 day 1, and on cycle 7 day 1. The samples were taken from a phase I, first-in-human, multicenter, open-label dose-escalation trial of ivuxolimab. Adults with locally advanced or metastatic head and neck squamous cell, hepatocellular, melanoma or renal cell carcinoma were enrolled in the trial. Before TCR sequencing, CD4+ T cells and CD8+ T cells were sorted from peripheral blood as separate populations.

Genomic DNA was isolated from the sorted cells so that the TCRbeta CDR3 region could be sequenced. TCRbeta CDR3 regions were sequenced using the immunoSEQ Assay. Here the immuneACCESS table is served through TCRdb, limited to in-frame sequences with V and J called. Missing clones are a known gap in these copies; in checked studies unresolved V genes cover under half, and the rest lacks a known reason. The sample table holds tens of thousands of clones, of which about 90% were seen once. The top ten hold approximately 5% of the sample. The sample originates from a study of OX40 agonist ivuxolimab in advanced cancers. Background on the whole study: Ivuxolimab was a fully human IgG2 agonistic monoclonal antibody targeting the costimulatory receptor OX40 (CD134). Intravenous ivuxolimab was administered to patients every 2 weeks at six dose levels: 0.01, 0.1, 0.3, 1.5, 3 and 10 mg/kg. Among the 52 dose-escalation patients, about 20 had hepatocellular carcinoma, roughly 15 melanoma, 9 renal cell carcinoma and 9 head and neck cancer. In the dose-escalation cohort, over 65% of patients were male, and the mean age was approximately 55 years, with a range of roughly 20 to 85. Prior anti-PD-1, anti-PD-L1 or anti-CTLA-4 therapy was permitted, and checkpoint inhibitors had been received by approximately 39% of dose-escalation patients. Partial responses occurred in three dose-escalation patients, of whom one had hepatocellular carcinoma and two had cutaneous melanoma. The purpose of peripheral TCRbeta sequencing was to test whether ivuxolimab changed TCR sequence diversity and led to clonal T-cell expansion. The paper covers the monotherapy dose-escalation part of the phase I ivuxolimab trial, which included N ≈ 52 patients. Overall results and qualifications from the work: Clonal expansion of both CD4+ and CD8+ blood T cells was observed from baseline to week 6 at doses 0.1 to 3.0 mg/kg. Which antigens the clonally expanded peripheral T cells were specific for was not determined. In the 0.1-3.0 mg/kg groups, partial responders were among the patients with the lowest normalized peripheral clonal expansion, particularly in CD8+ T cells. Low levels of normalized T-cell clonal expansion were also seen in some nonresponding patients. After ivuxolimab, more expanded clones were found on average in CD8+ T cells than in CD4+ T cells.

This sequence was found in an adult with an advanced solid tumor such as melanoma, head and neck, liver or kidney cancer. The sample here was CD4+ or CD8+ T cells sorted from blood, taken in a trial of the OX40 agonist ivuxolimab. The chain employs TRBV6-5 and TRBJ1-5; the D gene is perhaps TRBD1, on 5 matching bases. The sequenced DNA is TGTGCCAGCGGGGGGGTCGGTCAGCCCCAGCATTTT. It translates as CASGGVGQPQHF.